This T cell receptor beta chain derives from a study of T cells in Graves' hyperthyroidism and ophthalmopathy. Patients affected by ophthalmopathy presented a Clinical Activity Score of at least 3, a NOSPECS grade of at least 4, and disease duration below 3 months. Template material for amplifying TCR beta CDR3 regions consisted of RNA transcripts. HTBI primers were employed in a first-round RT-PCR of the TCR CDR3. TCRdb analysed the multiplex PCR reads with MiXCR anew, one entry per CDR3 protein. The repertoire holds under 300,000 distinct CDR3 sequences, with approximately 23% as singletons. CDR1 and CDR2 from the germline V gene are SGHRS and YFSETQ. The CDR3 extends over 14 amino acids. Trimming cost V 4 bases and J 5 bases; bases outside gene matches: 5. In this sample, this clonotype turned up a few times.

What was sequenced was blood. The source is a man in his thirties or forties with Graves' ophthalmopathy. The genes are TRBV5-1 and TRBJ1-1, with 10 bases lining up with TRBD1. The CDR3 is CASSTGQGFTEAFF. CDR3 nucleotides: TGCGCCAGCAGCACGGGACAGGGGTTTACTGAAGCTTTCTTT. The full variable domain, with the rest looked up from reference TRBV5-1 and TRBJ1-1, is KAGVTQTPRYLIKTRGQQVTLSCSPISGHRSVSWYQQTPGQGLQFLFEYFSETQRNKGNFPGRFSGRQFSNSRSEMNVSTLELGDSALYLCASSTGQGFTEAFFGQGTRLTVV.